One TCR beta chain is described in this entry. What it binds is not known. The identical CDR3 is also encoded by other nucleotide sequences in the sample. In the authors' workflow: Filtering differed because ImmunoSEQ produced junction-only sequences that carried no quality scores. The method was immunoSEQ multiplex PCR; TCRdb's version includes in-frame clones alone and lacks a portion of them. The V and J calls and clone size are taken from that table; D and trimming were inferred from the DNA. This sample has millions of clones, with 85% to 95% found just once. The sample is drawn from a study of shared clonotypes between healthy human individuals. Findings and caveats of the study: Non-shared clonotypes had lower generation probabilities than clonotypes shared by all four sorted-subset donors.

CDR3 length equals 15 residues. The V gene's germline CDR1 is LNHNV and CDR2 YYDKDF (reference sequence). The V and J ends lost 0 bases and 4 bases respectively, with 13 bases between them. Donation came from healthy HIV-negative adults that had no recent acute infections or vaccinations. The rearrangement links TRBV15 to TRBJ2-7, with D possibly called TRBD1 or TRBD2 (6 bases each). This clonotype was obtained from a man in his late teens or twenties in good health. Sequenced: naive CD4+ T cells sorted from blood. Subset noted: CD45RA+ positively selected. In nucleotides, the CDR3 is TGTGCCACCAGCAGAGATTCGGGGGCGGCTTACGAGCAGTACTTC. This sequence encodes CATSRDSGAAYEQYF.